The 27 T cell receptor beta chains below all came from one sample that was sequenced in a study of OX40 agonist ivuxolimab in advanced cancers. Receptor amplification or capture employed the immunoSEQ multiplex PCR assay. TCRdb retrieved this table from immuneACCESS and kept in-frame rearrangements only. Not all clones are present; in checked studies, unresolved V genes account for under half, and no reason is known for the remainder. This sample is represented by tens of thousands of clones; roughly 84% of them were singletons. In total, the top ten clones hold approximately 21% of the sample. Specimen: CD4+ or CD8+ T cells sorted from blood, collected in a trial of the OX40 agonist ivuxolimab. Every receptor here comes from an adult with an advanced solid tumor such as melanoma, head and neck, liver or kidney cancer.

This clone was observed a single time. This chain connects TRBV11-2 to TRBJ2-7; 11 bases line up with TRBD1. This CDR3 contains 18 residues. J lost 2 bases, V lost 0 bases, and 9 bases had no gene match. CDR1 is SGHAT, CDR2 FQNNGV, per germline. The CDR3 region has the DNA TGTGCCAGCAGCTTAGATTCGGACAGGGGGCTAATTCCCTACGAGCAGTACTTC. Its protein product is CASSLDSDRGLIPYEQYF.

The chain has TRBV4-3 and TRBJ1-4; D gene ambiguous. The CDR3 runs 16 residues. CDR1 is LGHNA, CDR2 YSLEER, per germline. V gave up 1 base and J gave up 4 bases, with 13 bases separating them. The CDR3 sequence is CASSQGATPSNEKLFF. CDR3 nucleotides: TGCGCCAGCAGCCAAGGAGCGACACCGAGTAATGAAAAACTGTTTTTT.

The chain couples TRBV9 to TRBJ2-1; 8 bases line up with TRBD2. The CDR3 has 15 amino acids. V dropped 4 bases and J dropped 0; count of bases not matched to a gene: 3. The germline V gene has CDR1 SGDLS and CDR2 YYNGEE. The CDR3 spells CASSPGGLSYNEQFF. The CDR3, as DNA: TGTGCCAGCAGCCCGGGGGGGCTCTCCTACAATGAGCAGTTCTTC. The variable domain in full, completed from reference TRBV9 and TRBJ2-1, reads DSGVTQTPKHLITATGQRVTLRCSPRSGDLSVYWYQQSLDQGLQFLIQYYNGEERAKGNILERFSAQQFPDLHSELNLSSLELGDSALYFCASSPGGLSYNEQFFGPGTRLTVL.

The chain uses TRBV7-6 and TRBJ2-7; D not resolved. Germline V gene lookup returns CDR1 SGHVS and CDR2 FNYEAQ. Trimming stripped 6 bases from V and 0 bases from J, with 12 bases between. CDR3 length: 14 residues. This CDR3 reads CASRPDPTSYEQYF. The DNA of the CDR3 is TGTGCCAGCAGGCCTGACCCTACCTCCTACGAGCAGTACTTC.

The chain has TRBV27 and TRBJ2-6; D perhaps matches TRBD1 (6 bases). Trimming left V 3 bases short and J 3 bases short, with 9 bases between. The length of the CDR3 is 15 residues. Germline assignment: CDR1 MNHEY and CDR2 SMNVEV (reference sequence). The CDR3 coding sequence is TGTGCCAGCAGTTTCCAGGGGCTTGGGGCCAACGTCCTGACTTTC. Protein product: CASSFQGLGANVLTF.

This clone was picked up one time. CDR3 in DNA: TGTGCCAGCAGCGCCTATAGCGGGGGGTACAATGAGCAGTTCTTC. This encodes CASSAYSGGYNEQFF. This sequence joins TRBV9 and TRBJ2-1; 10 bases are a match to TRBD2. Germline CDR1 reads SGDLS; CDR2 reads YYNGEE. The CDR3 length is 15 residues. The trim removed 3 bases at V and 4 bases at J, leaving 4 bases unmatched.

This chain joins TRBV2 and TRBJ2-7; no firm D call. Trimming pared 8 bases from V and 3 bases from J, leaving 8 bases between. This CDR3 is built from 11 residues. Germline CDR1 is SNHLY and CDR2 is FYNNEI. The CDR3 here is CASDSNYEQYF. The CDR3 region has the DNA TGTGCCAGCGATTCTAACTACGAGCAGTACTTC.

CDR3 sequence reads: CASTATNTGELFF. CDR3 DNA: TGTGCCAGTACCGCCACGAACACCGGGGAGCTGTTTTTT. The chain combines TRBV19 with TRBJ2-2; D is unresolved. The V end lost 7 bases, the J end lost 0 bases, and 6 bases lay between the germline ends. This CDR3 comprises 13 residues. Germline V CDR1 and CDR2: LNHDA, SQIVND (reference sequence). Combining the CDR3 with reference TRBV19 and TRBJ2-2 gives the whole variable domain DGGITQSPKYLFRKEGQNVTLSCEQNLNHDAMYWYRQDPGQGLRLIYYSQIVNDFQKGDIAEGYSVSREKKESFPLTVTSAQKNPTAFYLCASTATNTGELFFGEGSRLTVL.

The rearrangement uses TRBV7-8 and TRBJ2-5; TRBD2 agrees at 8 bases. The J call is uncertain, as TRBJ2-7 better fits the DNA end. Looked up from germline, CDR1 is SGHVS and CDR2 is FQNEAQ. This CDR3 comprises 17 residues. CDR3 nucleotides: TGTGCCAGCAGCCCCCGGGGGGGAGCGGGAGCCGTTTACGAGCAGTACTTC. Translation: CASSPRGGAGAVYEQYF.

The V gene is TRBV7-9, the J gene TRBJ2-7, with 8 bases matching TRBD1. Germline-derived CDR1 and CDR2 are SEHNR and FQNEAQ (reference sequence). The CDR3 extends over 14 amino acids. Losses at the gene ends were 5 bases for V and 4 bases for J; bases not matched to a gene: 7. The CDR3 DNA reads TGTGCCAGCAGCAGACCGGGACAGGCTTACGAGCAGTACTTC. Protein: CASSRPGQAYEQYF.

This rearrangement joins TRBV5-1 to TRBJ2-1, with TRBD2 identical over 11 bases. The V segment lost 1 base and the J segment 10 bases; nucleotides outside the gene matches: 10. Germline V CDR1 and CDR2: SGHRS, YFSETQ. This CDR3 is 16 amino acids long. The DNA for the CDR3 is TGCGCCAGCAGCTTGAAACGGACTAGCGGGTCTCCGGAGCAGTTCTTC. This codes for CASSLKRTSGSPEQFF.

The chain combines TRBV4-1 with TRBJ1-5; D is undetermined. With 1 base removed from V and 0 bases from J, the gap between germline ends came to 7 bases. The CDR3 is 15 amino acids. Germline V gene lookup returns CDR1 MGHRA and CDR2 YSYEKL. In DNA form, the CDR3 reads TGCGCCAGCAGCCAAGGGACGGCTAGCAATCAGCCCCAGCATTTT. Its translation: CASSQGTASNQPQHF.

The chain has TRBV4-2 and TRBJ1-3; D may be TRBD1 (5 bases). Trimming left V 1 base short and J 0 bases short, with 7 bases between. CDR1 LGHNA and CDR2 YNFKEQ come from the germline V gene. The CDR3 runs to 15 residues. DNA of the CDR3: TGTGCCAGCAGCCAAGGGACACACTCTGGAAACACCATATATTTT. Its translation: CASSQGTHSGNTIYF.

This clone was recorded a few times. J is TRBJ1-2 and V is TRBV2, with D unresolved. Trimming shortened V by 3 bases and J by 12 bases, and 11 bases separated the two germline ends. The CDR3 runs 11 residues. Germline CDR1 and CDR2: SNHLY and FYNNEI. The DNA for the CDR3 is TGTGCCAGCAGTGAGGCTAGGGAAAACACCTTC. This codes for CASSEARENTF.

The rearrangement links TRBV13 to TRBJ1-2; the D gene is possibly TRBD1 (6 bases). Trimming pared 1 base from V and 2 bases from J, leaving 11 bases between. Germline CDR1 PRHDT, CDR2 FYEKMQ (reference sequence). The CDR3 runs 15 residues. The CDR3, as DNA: TGTGCCAGCAGCTTAGAAGCGGACAGAAACTATGGCTACACCTTC. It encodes CASSLEADRNYGYTF.

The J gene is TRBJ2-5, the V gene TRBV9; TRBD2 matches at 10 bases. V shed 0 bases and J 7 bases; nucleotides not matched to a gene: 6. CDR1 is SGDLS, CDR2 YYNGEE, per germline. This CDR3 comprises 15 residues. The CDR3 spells CASSVAGVAGGTQYF. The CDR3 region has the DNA TGTGCCAGCAGCGTAGCTGGAGTAGCGGGAGGGACCCAGTACTTC. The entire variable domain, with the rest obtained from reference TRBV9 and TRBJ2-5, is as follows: DSGVTQTPKHLITATGQRVTLRCSPRSGDLSVYWYQQSLDQGLQFLIQYYNGEERAKGNILERFSAQQFPDLHSELNLSSLELGDSALYFCASSVAGVAGGTQYFGPGTRLLVL.

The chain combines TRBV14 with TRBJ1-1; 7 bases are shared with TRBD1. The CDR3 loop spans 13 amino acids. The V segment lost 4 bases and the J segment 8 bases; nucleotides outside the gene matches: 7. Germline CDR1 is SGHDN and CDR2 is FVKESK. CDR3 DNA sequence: TGTGCCAGCAGCCGAATAAGACAGGGCGAAGCTTTCTTT. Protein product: CASSRIRQGEAFF.

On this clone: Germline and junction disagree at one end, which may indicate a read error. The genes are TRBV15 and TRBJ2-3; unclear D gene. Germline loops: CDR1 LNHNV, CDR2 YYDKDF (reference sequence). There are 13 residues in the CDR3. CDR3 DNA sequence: TGTGCCACCAGCCGAGAGGTTACAGATACGCAGTATTTT. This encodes CATSREVTDTQYF.

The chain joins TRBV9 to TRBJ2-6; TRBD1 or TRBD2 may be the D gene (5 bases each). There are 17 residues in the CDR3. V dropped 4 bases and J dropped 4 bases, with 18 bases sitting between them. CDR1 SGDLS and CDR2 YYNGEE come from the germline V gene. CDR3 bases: TGTGCCAGCAGCCCCCGGGACGGAGCTGGGGGGGCCAACGTCCTGACTTTC. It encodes CASSPRDGAGGANVLTF.

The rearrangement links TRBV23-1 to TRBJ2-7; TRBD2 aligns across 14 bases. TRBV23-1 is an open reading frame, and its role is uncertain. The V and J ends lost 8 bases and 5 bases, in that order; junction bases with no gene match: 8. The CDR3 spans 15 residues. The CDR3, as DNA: TGCGCCAGCGGCGGGACTAGCGGGAGTCGGAACGAGCAGTACTTC. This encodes CASGGTSGSRNEQYF.

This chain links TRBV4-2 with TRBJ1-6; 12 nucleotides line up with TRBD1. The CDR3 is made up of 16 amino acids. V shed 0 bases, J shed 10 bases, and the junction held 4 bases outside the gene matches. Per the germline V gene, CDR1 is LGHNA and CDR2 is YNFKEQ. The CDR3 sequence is CASSQDLGTGGSPLHF. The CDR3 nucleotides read TGTGCCAGCAGCCAAGATTTGGGGACAGGGGGCTCACCCCTCCACTTT.

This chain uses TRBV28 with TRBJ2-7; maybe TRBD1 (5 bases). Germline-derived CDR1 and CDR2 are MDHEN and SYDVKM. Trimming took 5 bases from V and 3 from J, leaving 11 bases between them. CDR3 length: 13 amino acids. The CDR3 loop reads CASSPGQGYEQYF. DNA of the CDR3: TGTGCCAGCAGTCCCGGGCAGGGCTACGAGCAGTACTTC.

The CDR3 sequence is CASSEYVATPLWEETQYF. The CDR3 DNA is TGCGCCAGCAGTGAGTACGTAGCGACTCCCCTCTGGGAAGAGACCCAGTACTTC. The chain couples TRBV10-1 to TRBJ2-5; possibly TRBD2 for D (5 bases). Germline-derived CDR1 and CDR2 are WNHNN and SYGVQD (reference sequence). V gave up 1 base and J gave up 3 bases, with 21 bases separating them. This CDR3 has 18 residues.

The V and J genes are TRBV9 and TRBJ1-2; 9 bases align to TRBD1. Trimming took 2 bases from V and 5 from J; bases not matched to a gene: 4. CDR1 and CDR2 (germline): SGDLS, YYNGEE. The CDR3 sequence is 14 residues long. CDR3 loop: CASSVGTGLYGYTF. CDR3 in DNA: TGTGCCAGCAGCGTGGGGACAGGGCTATATGGCTACACCTTC.

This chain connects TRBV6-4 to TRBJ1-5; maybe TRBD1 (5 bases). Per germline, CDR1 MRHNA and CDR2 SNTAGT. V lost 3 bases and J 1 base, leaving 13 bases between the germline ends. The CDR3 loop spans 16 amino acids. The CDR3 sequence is CASSEEQARSNQPQHF. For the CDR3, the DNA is TGTGCCAGCAGTGAGGAACAGGCGAGAAGCAATCAGCCCCAGCATTTT.

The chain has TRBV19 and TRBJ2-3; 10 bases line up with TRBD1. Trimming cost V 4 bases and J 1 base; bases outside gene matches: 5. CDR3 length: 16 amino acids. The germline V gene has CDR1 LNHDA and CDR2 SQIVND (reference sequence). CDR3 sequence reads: CASSTGTGVGTDTQYF. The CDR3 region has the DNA TGTGCCAGTAGTACGGGGACAGGGGTAGGCACAGATACGCAGTATTTT.

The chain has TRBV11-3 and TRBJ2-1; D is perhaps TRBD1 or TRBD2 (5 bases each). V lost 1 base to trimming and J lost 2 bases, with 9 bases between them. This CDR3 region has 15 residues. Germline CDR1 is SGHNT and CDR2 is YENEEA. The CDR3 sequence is CASSLVGGPYNEQFF. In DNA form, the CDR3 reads TGTGCCAGCAGCTTAGTTGGGGGACCCTACAATGAGCAGTTCTTC.